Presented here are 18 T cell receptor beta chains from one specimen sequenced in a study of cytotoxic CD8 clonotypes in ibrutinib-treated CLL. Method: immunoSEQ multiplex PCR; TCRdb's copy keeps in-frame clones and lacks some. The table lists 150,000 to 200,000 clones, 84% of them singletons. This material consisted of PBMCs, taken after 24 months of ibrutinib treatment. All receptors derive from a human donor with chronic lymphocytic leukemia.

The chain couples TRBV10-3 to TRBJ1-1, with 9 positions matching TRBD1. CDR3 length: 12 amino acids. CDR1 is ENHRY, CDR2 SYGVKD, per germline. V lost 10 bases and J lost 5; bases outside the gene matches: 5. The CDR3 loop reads CATGQGGTEAFF. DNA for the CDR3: TGTGCCACGGGACAGGGTGGTACTGAAGCTTTCTTT.

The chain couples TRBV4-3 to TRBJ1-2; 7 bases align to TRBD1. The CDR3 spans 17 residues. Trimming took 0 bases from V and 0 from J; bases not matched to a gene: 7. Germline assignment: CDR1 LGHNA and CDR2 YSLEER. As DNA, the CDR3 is TGCGCCAGCAGCCAAGACAATTTGGGACAGACTAACTATGGCTACACCTTC. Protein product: CASSQDNLGQTNYGYTF.

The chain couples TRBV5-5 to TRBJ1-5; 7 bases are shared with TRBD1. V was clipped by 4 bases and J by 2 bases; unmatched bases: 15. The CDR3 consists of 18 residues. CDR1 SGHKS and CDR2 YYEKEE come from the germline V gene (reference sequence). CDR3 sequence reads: CASSPLLGTADGNQPQHF. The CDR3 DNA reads TGTGCCAGCAGCCCACTTCTCGGGACAGCGGACGGCAATCAGCCCCAGCATTTT.

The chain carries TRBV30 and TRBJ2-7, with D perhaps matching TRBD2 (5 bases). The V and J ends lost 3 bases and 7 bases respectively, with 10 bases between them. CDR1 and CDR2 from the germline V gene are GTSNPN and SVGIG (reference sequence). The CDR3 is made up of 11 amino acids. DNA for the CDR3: TGTGCCTGGAGCGACGGAGGTGAGCAGTACTTC. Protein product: CAWSDGGEQYF.

CDR3 residues: CASSSFGEKLFF. The CDR3 DNA sequence: TGTGCCAGCAGCTCTTTCGGTGAAAAACTGTTTTTT. This chain uses TRBV5-4 with TRBJ1-4; D ambiguous. The CDR3 is 12 amino acids. Germline V gene sequence: CDR1 SGHNT, CDR2 YYREEE (reference sequence). V was pared by 3 bases and J by 7 bases, with 7 bases between.

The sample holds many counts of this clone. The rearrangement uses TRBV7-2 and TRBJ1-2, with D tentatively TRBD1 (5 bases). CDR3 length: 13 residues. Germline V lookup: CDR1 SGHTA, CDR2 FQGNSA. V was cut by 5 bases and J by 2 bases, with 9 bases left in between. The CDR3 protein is CASSNRTNYGYTF. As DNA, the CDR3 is TGTGCCAGCAGCAACAGGACGAACTATGGCTACACCTTC.

The CDR3 bases are TGTGCCAGCAGTTTGGAGCGGTCGAACACCGGGGAGCTGTTTTTT. Protein product: CASSLERSNTGELFF. J is TRBJ2-2 and V is TRBV27; tentatively, D is TRBD2 (5 bases). Germline V gene data show CDR1 as MNHEY and CDR2 as SMNVEV (reference sequence). This CDR3 region has 15 residues. Between the trimmed V and J ends, which lost 3 bases and 0 bases, there was a span of 8 bases.

CDR3 in DNA: TGTGCCAGCACCATCCATGTGCGGGGAAATGCCGGCTACACCTTC. Translation: CASTIHVRGNAGYTF. This chain links TRBV28 with TRBJ1-2; D not resolved. In germline, CDR1 is MDHEN, CDR2 SYDVKM. The CDR3 loop spans 15 amino acids. The V end was cut by 7 bases, the J end by 8 bases, with 23 bases between.

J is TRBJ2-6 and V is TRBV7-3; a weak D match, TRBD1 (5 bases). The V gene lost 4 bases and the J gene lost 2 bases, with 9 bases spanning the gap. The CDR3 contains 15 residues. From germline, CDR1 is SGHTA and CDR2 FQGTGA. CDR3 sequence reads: CASSSPTAGANVLTF. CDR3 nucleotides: TGTGCCAGCAGCTCACCGACAGCTGGGGCCAACGTCCTGACTTTC.

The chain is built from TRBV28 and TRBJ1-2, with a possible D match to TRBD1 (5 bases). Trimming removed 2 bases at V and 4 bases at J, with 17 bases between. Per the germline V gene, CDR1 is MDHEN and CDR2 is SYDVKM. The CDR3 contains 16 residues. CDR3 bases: TGTGCCAGCAGTTTAGGCGGCAGGGAGAGAGGCTATGGCTACACCTTC. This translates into CASSLGGRERGYGYTF.

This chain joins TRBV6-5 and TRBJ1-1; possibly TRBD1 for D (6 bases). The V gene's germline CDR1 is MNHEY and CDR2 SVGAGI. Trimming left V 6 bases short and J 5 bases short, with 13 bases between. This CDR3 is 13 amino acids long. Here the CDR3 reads CASSPRGPTEAFF. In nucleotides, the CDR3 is TGTGCCAGCAGCCCCAGGGGACCGACTGAAGCTTTCTTT.

The CDR3 region is CASSPTRGRSEKLFF. The DNA for the CDR3 is TGCGCCAGCAGCCCAACAAGGGGTCGAAGTGAAAAACTGTTTTTT. The V and J genes are TRBV5-1 and TRBJ1-4; D perhaps matches TRBD1 (5 bases). The length of the CDR3 is 15 residues. V was cut by 4 bases and J by 7 bases, with 17 bases left in between. Germline V gene lookup returns CDR1 SGHRS and CDR2 YFSETQ. The whole variable domain, filled in from reference TRBV5-1 and TRBJ1-4, reads KAGVTQTPRYLIKTRGQQVTLSCSPISGHRSVSWYQQTPGQGLQFLFEYFSETQRNKGNFPGRFSGRQFSNSRSEMNVSTLELGDSALYLCASSPTRGRSEKLFFGSGTQLSVL.

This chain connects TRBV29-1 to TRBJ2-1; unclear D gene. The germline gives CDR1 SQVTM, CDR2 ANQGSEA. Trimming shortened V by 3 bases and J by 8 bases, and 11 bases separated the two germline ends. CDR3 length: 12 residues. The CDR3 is CSVDLVLDEQFF. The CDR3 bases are TGCAGCGTTGATCTCGTTCTCGATGAGCAGTTCTTC.

CDR3 sequence: CASSLAPSGPLETQYF. As DNA, the CDR3 is TGCGCCAGCAGCTTGGCCCCGTCAGGGCCTCTAGAGACCCAGTACTTC. V is TRBV5-1 and J is TRBJ2-5, with D possibly matching TRBD1 (5 bases). Germline V gene sequence: CDR1 SGHRS, CDR2 YFSETQ. CDR3 length: 16 residues. V was trimmed by 0 bases and J by 4 bases, leaving 16 bases between them.

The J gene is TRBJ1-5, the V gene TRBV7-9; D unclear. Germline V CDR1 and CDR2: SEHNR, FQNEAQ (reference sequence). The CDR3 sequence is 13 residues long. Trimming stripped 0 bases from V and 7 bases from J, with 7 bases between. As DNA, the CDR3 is TGTGCCAGCAGCTTAGCGCAAGGGCAGCCCCAGCATTTT. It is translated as CASSLAQGQPQHF.

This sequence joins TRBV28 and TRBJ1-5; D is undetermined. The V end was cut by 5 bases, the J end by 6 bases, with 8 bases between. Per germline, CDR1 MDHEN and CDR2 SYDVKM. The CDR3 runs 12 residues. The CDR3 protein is CASSQERQPQHF. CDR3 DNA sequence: TGTGCCAGCAGTCAAGAGCGTCAGCCCCAGCATTTT.

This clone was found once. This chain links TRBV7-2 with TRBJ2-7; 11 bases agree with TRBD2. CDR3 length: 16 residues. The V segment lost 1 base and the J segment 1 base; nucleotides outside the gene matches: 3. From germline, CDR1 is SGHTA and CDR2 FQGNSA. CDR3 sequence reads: CASSLGGTSGSYEQYF. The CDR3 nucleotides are TGTGCCAGCAGCTTAGGGGGGACTAGCGGTTCCTACGAGCAGTACTTC. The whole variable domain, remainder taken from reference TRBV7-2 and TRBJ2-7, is GAGVSQSPSNKVTEKGKDVELRCDPISGHTALYWYRQSLGQGLEFLIYFQGNSAPDKSGLPSDRFSAERTGGSVSTLTIQRTQQEDSAVYLCASSLGGTSGSYEQYFGPGTRLTVT.

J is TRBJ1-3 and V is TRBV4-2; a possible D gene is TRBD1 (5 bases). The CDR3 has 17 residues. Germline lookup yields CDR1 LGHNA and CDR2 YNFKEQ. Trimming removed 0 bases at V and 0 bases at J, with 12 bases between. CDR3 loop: CASSQDPGTNSGNTIYF. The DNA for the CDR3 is TGTGCCAGCAGCCAAGATCCAGGGACGAACTCTGGAAACACCATATATTTT.